A selection of T cell receptor beta chains follows, all from one sample in a study of cytomegalovirus exposure and HLA in healthy donors. The table came from immunoSEQ multiplex PCR; TCRdb's copy has only in-frame clones and leaves some out. This table lists roughly 120,000 clones. Sequenced: PBMCs. All receptors derive from a man between 18 and 29 years old in good health and CMV-seronegative. Each CDR3 is given with its conserved first and last residue. The D gene is left open where the match is weak.

CASSERQGRNQPQHF	TGTGCCAGCAGCGAAAGACAGGGTCGTAATCAGCCCCAGCATTTT	TRBD1	TRBJ1-5	TRBV7-2
CASSTQGSPQNTEAFF	TGTGCCAGCAGCACTCAGGGTTCTCCCCAAAACACTGAAGCTTTCTTT	-	TRBJ1-1	TRBV11-1
CASSEGQGVTEAFF	TGTGCCAGCAGTGAGGGACAGGGTGTCACTGAAGCTTTCTTT	TRBD1	TRBJ1-1	TRBV6-1
CASSLMQGGETQYF	TGTGCCAGCAGCTTAATGCAGGGGGGAGAGACCCAGTACTTC	-	TRBJ2-5	TRBV13
CASSVTSGGYTDTQYF	TGTGCCAGCAGTGTGACTAGCGGGGGGTACACAGATACGCAGTATTTT	TRBD2	TRBJ2-3	TRBV6-1
CASSLRTGGYGYTF	TGTGCCAGCAGTTTAAGGACAGGGGGCTATGGCTACACCTTC	TRBD1	TRBJ1-2	TRBV27
CATWDSVEQFF	TGTGCCACCTGGGATAGCGTCGAGCAGTTCTTC	-	TRBJ2-1	TRBV27
CASSPTGMNEQFF	TGTGCCAGCTCACCGACAGGGATGAATGAGCAGTTCTTC	TRBD1	TRBJ2-1	TRBV18
CASSVGGRALFYPQETQYF	TGTGCCAGCAGCGTAGGAGGGAGGGCTCTCTTCTACCCACAAGAGACCCAGTACTTC	TRBD2	TRBJ2-5	TRBV9
CASSSGLAHSTDTQYF	TGCGCCAGCAGCAGCGGACTAGCGCATAGCACAGATACGCAGTATTTT	TRBD2	TRBJ2-3	TRBV5-1
CASSEGAWNEKLFF	TGTGCCAGCAGCGAGGGAGCGTGGAATGAAAAACTGTTTTTT	-	TRBJ1-4	TRBV9
CASSLVRTNTGELFF	TGTGCCAGCAGTTTAGTGCGGACAAACACCGGGGAGCTGTTTTTT	-	TRBJ2-2	TRBV27
CASSPPARGPSNQPQHF	TGCGCCAGCAGCCCCCCTGCCCGGGGTCCTAGCAATCAGCCCCAGCATTTT	-	TRBJ1-5	TRBV4-1
CASSPISTDQPQHF	TGCGCCAGCAGCCCGATAAGTACTGATCAGCCCCAGCATTTT	-	TRBJ1-5	TRBV5-1
CASSDYRLAYEQYF	TGTGCCAGCAGTGATTACAGGTTAGCCTACGAGCAGTACTTC	-	TRBJ2-7	TRBV6-4